This T cell receptor (beta chain) comes out of a study of T cell responses to AZD1222 COVID-19 vaccine (dated by TCRdb to 2020 to 2022). Concerning the study at large: AZD1222 recipients whose second dose came at about 4 weeks and those whose second dose came at about 12 weeks were combined into one group, since spike-specific TCR depth and breadth did not differ between the two schedules. Trial participants were enrolled into age subgroups of 18-55, 56-69 and 70-plus years, which contained approximately 150, 30 and 60 TCR-sequenced participants, respectively. A total of over 230 trial participants underwent TCR sequencing, of whom roughly 210 had received two doses of AZD1222 and about 26 had received two doses of the MenACWY control vaccine. Study-level results and caveats: Vaccine-associated CD4 TCRs spanned the whole spike protein, with dominant responses in regions 160-218 and 743-854. No day 14 peak-response samples were available, so repertoires were characterized only after the peak T cell response. Most participants were white British and females outnumbered males, and the authors suggested that clonal diversity may have been underestimated. Conclusions about previously exposed vaccinees are limited because only six or seven AZD1222 recipients were SARS-CoV-2 seropositive at baseline. Nearly half of unique spike-specific TCRs reportedly recognized epitopes outside regions mutated in the B.1.351 and B.1.1.7 variants. After two AZD1222 doses, both the breadth and the depth of spike-specific TCRs were significantly higher than at day 0 and than in MenACWY recipients. The 56-69-year group was small, and its depth increase did not reach significance, likely because of low power.

The CDR3 regions of human TCRbeta chains were analyzed by immunosequencing. The authors' pipeline ran thus. Repertoire TCRs were matched against a reference library of SARS-CoV-2-specific TCRs generated with the MIRA antigen-specificity platform. Breadth meant the fraction of unique TCRs that were SARS-CoV-2-associated, whereas depth meant the fraction of total T cells that were SARS-CoV-2-associated. Using the MIRA data, each spike-specific TCR was mapped to the spike region that the TCR reacts to and placed in a CD4 or CD8 class. Log10-transformed breadth and depth values were compared by one-way ANOVA with Sidak's multiple comparisons tests. This is the immuneACCESS table as TCRdb keeps it, with only in-frame sequences that have V and J called. A part of the clones is gone; compared with another copy, unresolved V genes explain less than half, and the rest is unexplained. For V, J and clone size, that table is used; D and trimming come from the DNA. Counted in this sample were 85,000 to 130,000 clones; 88% of them appeared once. Jointly, the top ten make up less than 9.5% of the sample.

CDR1 and CDR2, looked up from the germline V gene, are SQVTM and ANQGSEA. V gives up 7 bases and J gives up 4 bases, and the segment between their germline ends measures 10 bases. From the cysteine through the phenylalanine, the CDR3 covers 12 amino acids. Kept here is only the CDR3 DNA, which spans 36 bases and is read in frame from base 1. The sample's time point, from its label and the paper: baseline before first vaccination. Vaccinee samples were obtained from the UK trials COV001 and COV002, which included a single-blind randomized controlled phase 2/3 trial of AZD1222 (ChAdOx1 nCoV-19) in healthy adults. Trial participant PBMC samples were collected at day 0 and day 28 after the second dose for TCRbeta chain sequencing. Remarks on this clone: The antigen it binds to is not known. One base away there is no much larger clone; base qualities are not given.

The V and J genes are TRBV29-1 and TRBJ1-4; the D gene is perhaps TRBD1, on 5 matching bases. The sequencing here drew on peripheral blood, taken on day 0 of AZD1222 vaccination. This receptor was taken from an adult in good health. The DNA reads as follows: TGCAGCGGGAGGACAATTAATGAAAAACTGTTTTTT. Its coded protein is CSGRTINEKLFF.